This T cell receptor delta chain stems from a study of human gamma delta and Vdelta1 T cells listed by TCRdb under 2018. Regarding the research as a whole: The study examined Delta One T cells, which are Vd1+ gamma-delta T cells, as cytotoxic effectors against acute myeloid leukemia.

The cysteine opens and the phenylalanine closes a CDR3 of 19 amino acids. Only the CDR3 portion is preserved as DNA: 57 bases, with reading frame beginning at the first base. V is clipped by 2 bases and J by 8 bases, and the sequence between their germline boundaries is 30 bases long. For CDR1 and CDR2, the germline V gene lists TSWWSYY and QGS. In the case of this clone: The antigen it recognizes is unknown. This likely stems from a read error, as it lies one base from a far larger clone. The sample contains more than one DNA sequence encoding this CDR3.

Preparation of the library involved PCR. These reads were obtained on an Illumina MiSeq. After TCRdb called clones again from the public reads with CATT, rows with identical DNA were merged. This sample is represented by about 6,100 delta-chain clones; over 8.5% of them were singletons. The ten most abundant clones make up 13% to 15% of the sample. Sequenced sample: naive CD27+ Vdelta1 gamma-delta T cells from blood. The receptor was isolated from a human donor in good health. The sequence links TRDV1 to TRDJ1; a tentative D call is TRDD2 (6 bases match). The nucleotide sequence is given as TGTGCTCTTGGGGAATCGACCTTTCCTAGGACCGCGGGGAGAAGGAAACTCATCTTT. The encoded protein is CALGESTFPRTAGRRKLIF.